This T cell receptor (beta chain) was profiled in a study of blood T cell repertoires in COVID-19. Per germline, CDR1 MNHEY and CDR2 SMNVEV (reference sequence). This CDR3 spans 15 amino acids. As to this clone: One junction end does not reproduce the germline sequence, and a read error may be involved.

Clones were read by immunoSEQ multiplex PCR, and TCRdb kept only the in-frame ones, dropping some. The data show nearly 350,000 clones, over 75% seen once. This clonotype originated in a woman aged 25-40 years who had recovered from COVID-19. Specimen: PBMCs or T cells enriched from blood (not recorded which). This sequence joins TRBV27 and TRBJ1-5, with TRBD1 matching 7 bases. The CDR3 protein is CAGSEGTALNQPQHF. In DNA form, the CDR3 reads TGTGCCGGCAGTGAAGGGACAGCCCTCAATCAGCCCCAGCATTTT.